The 10 T cell receptor beta chains reported below all come from one sample, sequenced in a study of blood T cell repertoires in COVID-19. Measured with immunoSEQ multiplex PCR; TCRdb has only the in-frame clones, and not every one. The data hold some 56,000 clones, with 70% to 90% observed a single time. Source material: peripheral blood. The receptors were gathered from a man in his sixties with acute or convalescent COVID-19.

The V call is TRBV6-5, the J call TRBJ2-5; 8 bases fit TRBD1. Germline CDR1 reads MNHEY; CDR2 reads SVGAGI. V lost 8 bases to trimming and J lost 4 bases; unmatched junction nucleotides: 6. This CDR3 comprises 13 residues. The CDR3 reads CASHRGSGETQYF. In nucleotides, the CDR3 is TGTGCCAGCCACAGGGGGTCGGGAGAGACCCAGTACTTC.

The chain recombines TRBV5-4 with TRBJ2-3, with a tentative D call TRBD2 (6 bases). The germline gives CDR1 SGHNT, CDR2 YYREEE (reference sequence). V was pared by 0 bases and J by 0 bases, with 8 bases between. The length of the CDR3 is 15 residues. The CDR3 DNA reads as TGTGCCAGCAGCTTGGCGACTAGGAGCACAGATACGCAGTATTTT. This codes for CASSLATRSTDTQYF.

This sequence joins TRBV5-1 and TRBJ2-3; D is unresolved. Looked up from germline, CDR1 is SGHRS and CDR2 is YFSETQ. V lost 0 bases and J lost 3, with 8 bases in between. The length of the CDR3 is 14 residues. This CDR3 is CASSLEFSTDTQYF. Written as DNA, the CDR3 is TGCGCCAGCAGCTTGGAATTTTCGACAGATACGCAGTATTTT. The variable domain in full, with the rest retrieved from reference TRBV5-1 and TRBJ2-3, is KAGVTQTPRYLIKTRGQQVTLSCSPISGHRSVSWYQQTPGQGLQFLFEYFSETQRNKGNFPGRFSGRQFSNSRSEMNVSTLELGDSALYLCASSLEFSTDTQYFGPGTRLTVL.

This clone showed up just once. The chain recombines TRBV6-1 with TRBJ1-6, with TRBD1 as a possible D gene (6 bases). CDR1 MNHNS and CDR2 SASEGT come from the germline V gene. The length of the CDR3 is 14 residues. Trimming removed 3 bases at V and 7 bases at J, with 10 bases between. Here the CDR3 DNA reads TGTGCCAGCAGTGACAGGGGTAGGAATTCACCCCTCCACTTT. Its translation: CASSDRGRNSPLHF.

The CDR3 loop is CASSVRTGTGELFF. CDR3 nucleotides: TGTGCCAGCAGCGTCAGGACAGGGACCGGGGAGCTGTTTTTT. The rearrangement uses TRBV9 and TRBJ2-2, with 8 bases that match TRBD1. The CDR3 runs to 14 residues. Germline CDR1 and CDR2: SGDLS and YYNGEE. Germline trimming cut 2 bases from V and 5 bases from J; bases unmatched to any gene: 2.

This chain links TRBV9 with TRBJ1-6; 7 nucleotides agree with TRBD1. Germline values: CDR1 SGDLS, CDR2 YYNGEE. V lost 0 bases and J lost 7; bases outside the gene matches: 1. There are 14 residues in the CDR3. The CDR3 DNA sequence: TGTGCCAGCAGCGTAGAGGGGGCGAATTCACCCCTCCACTTT. It specifies CASSVEGANSPLHF.

The CDR3 region has the DNA TGTGCCAGCAGCTCCCCCGCTGAGCTTAACACTGAAGCTTTCTTT. As protein: CASSSPAELNTEAFF. This chain connects TRBV5-6 to TRBJ1-1, with no clear D. Trimming pared 3 bases from V and 2 bases from J, leaving 14 bases between. The V gene's germline CDR1 is SGHDT and CDR2 YYEEEE. This CDR3 region has 15 residues.

About this clone: The junction shows a germline mismatch at one end, possibly a read error. This sequence joins TRBV7-7 and TRBJ1-3, with TRBD1 identical over 8 bases. Germline-derived CDR1 and CDR2 are SSHAT and FNYEAQ (reference sequence). The length of the CDR3 is 15 residues. CDR3 residues: CASSQDAETGDTIYF. CDR3 nucleotides: TGTGCTAGCAGCCAAGACGCAGAGACAGGGGACACCATATATTTT.

The chain has TRBV6-1 and TRBJ1-1; D is ambiguous. V shed 1 base and J shed 0 bases, with 9 bases lying between them. The CDR3 is 15 amino acids. The germline V gene encodes CDR1 MNHNS and CDR2 SASEGT. The CDR3 DNA is TGTGCCAGCAGTGAAGTGCAGGCCTTGAACACTGAAGCTTTCTTT. Its translation: CASSEVQALNTEAFF.

The chain couples TRBV2 to TRBJ2-7; unclear D gene. Deletions cut 2 bases from V and 2 bases from J, with 7 bases between. The CDR3 contains 13 residues. Germline V gives CDR1 SNHLY, CDR2 FYNNEI. DNA for the CDR3: TGTGCCAGCAGTGAAACTTCAACCTACGAGCAGTACTTC. The encoded protein is CASSETSTYEQYF.